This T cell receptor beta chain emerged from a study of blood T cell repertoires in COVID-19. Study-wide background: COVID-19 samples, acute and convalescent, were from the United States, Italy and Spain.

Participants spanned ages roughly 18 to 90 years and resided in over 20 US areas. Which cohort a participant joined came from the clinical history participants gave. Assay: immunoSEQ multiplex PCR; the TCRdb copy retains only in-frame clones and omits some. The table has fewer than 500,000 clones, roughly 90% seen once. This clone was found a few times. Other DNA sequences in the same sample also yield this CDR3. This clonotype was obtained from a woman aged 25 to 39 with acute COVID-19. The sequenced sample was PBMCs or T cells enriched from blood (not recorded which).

Here the CDR3 reads CASSLAGGSTDTQYF. CDR3 nucleotide sequence: TGTGCCAGCAGCTTAGCAGGGGGAAGCACAGATACGCAGTATTTT. The chain joins TRBV7-3 to TRBJ2-3, with 7 bases lining up with TRBD1. Germline V gene lookup returns CDR1 SGHTA and CDR2 FQGTGA. Losses at the gene ends were 2 bases for V and 0 bases for J; bases not matched to a gene: 2. The CDR3 loop spans 15 amino acids.